Following are 27 T cell receptor beta chains from one sample sequenced in a study of blood T cell repertoires in COVID-19. Produced via immunoSEQ multiplex PCR; TCRdb's table is partial and in-frame only. This sample has roughly 200,000 clones, with around 84% found just once. The specimen was peripheral blood. The receptors derive from a woman older than 75 with active or convalescent COVID-19.

The genes are TRBV6-5 and TRBJ1-6; 8 bases align to TRBD1. The germline V gene has CDR1 MNHEY and CDR2 SVGAGI. V was clipped by 4 bases and J by 7 bases; unmatched bases: 9. The CDR3 extends over 16 amino acids. The CDR3 DNA follows: TGTGCCAGCAGTTGGGGACAGGAAGCACGGAATTCACCCCTCCACTTT. Translated, it gives CASSWGQEARNSPLHF.

This clone was found once. The V gene is TRBV27, the J gene TRBJ2-2; TRBD1 might be the D (6 bases). Trimming took off 3 bases at V and 0 bases at J, with 11 bases between the two ends. The germline V gene encodes CDR1 MNHEY and CDR2 SMNVEV (reference sequence). The CDR3 totals 16 residues. CDR3 bases: TGTGCCAGCAGTTTTTCTTCAGGGGCGAACACCGGGGAGCTGTTTTTT. This gives the protein CASSFSSGANTGELFF.

The V gene is TRBV20-1, the J gene TRBJ1-2; possibly TRBD1 for D (6 bases). V lost 3 bases, J lost 4 bases, and 9 bases lay in between. Germline V CDR1 and CDR2: DFQATT, SNEGSKA (reference sequence). The CDR3 length is 12 residues. The CDR3 region has the DNA TGCAGTGCTAGTAACAGGGCCTATGGCTACACCTTC. Translated, it gives CSASNRAYGYTF.

This chain links TRBV27 with TRBJ1-1; D remains unclear. The germline gives CDR1 MNHEY, CDR2 SMNVEV (reference sequence). V dropped 3 bases and J dropped 4 bases, with 9 bases sitting between them. CDR3 length: 13 amino acids. The CDR3 sequence is CASSFRGGTEAFF. The CDR3 nucleotides are TGTGCCAGCAGTTTTCGGGGAGGCACTGAAGCTTTCTTT.

Only one count was recorded for this clone. This chain links TRBV9 with TRBJ1-4; tentatively, D is TRBD1 (6 bases). This CDR3 is 14 amino acids long. Germline CDR1 is SGDLS and CDR2 is YYNGEE. V was clipped by 3 bases and J by 11 bases, with 17 bases between them. The CDR3 DNA sequence: TGTGCCAGCAGCGGTGACAGGCCGGTTTCCAAACTGTTTTTT. Translation gives CASSGDRPVSKLFF.

This chain uses TRBV10-3 with TRBJ2-3; TRBD2 matches at 8 bases. CDR1 is ENHRY and CDR2 is SYGVKD in the germline V gene. There are 15 residues in the CDR3. The CDR3 nucleotides are TGTGCGATCCGGGGAGGACTAGCTTCATCAGATACGCAGTATTTT. Amino acid sequence: CAIRGGLASSDTQYF.

This chain connects TRBV6-2 or TRBV6-3 to TRBJ1-2, with D maybe TRBD1 (5 bases). CDR1 MNHEY and CDR2 SVGEGT come from the germline V gene. The ends were cut back, 2 bases at V and 7 bases at J, with 17 bases in the middle. This CDR3 comprises 15 residues. The CDR3 DNA reads TGTGCCAGCAGTTACGACTCCAGGGCGCTCTCTGGCTACACCTTC. Translating it yields CASSYDSRALSGYTF.

The chain has TRBV7-8 and TRBJ2-3; TRBD1 agrees at 10 bases. Germline assignment: CDR1 SGHVS and CDR2 FQNEAQ. The V gene end was trimmed by 4 bases and the J gene end by 4 bases; junction bases not matched to a gene: 2. This CDR3 comprises 14 residues. CDR3 DNA sequence: TGTGCCAGCAGCTGGGACAGGGGCTCAGATACGCAGTATTTT. It specifies CASSWDRGSDTQYF.

The gene calls are TRBV27 and TRBJ1-5; 9 positions agree with TRBD1. Per the germline V gene, CDR1 is MNHEY and CDR2 is SMNVEV (reference sequence). The J segment lost 8 bases and the V segment lost 0 bases, leaving 11 bases of the junction unmatched. The CDR3 has 17 residues. The CDR3 region has the DNA TGTGCCAGCAGTTTATCGAGCGGCGGGACAGGGTATAAGCCCCAGCATTTT. Amino acid sequence: CASSLSSGGTGYKPQHF.

This chain uses TRBV5-1 with TRBJ2-3; 7 bases are a match to TRBD1. Germline loops: CDR1 SGHRS, CDR2 YFSETQ. V was pared by 7 bases and J by 3 bases, with 8 bases of the junction left unmatched. The CDR3 covers 14 residues. The CDR3 nucleotides are TGCGCCAGCGAGGATATACAGGGGACAGATACGCAGTATTTT. Encoded protein: CASEDIQGTDTQYF.

The CDR3 nucleotides are TGTGCCAGCAGGGACAGGCTGAACACCGGGGAGCTGTTTTTT. Protein product: CASRDRLNTGELFF. The chain joins TRBV2 to TRBJ2-2, with 7 bases lining up with TRBD1. The CDR3 loop spans 14 amino acids. Per germline, CDR1 SNHLY and CDR2 FYNNEI. The V and J ends lost 6 bases and 1 base, in that order; junction bases with no gene match: 2.

CDR3 loop: CASSSLAGGGNNEQFF. Written as DNA, the CDR3 is TGTGCCAGCAGCTCACTAGCGGGGGGCGGAAACAATGAGCAGTTCTTC. The rearrangement uses TRBV3-1 (or the pseudogene TRBV3-2) and TRBJ2-1; 12 bases match TRBD2. Germline V CDR1 and CDR2: LGHDT, YNNKEL (reference sequence). V trimming: 5 bases; J trimming: 5 bases; junction bases outside the gene matches: 7. The CDR3 loop spans 16 amino acids.

This clone was recorded a few times. This sequence joins TRBV2 and TRBJ1-1, with D possibly matching TRBD1 (5 bases). From germline, CDR1 is SNHLY and CDR2 FYNNEI. V was trimmed by 6 bases and J by 9 bases, leaving 17 bases between them. The CDR3 has 13 residues. The CDR3 spells CASRPGTGRKAFF. The CDR3 DNA sequence: TGTGCCAGCAGGCCCGGGACCGGGAGGAAAGCTTTCTTT. Supplemented by reference TRBV2 and TRBJ1-1, the full variable domain reads EPEVTQTPSHQVTQMGQEVILRCVPISNHLYFYWYRQILGQKVEFLVSFYNNEISEKSEIFDDQFSVERPDGSNFTLKIRSTKLEDSAMYFCASRPGTGRKAFFGQGTRLTVV.

The genes are TRBV20-1 and TRBJ2-1, with 9 bases fitting TRBD2. This CDR3 has 14 amino acids. Unmatched junction bases numbered 7, after V lost 3 bases and J lost 7 bases. In germline, CDR1 is DFQATT, CDR2 SNEGSKA (reference sequence). The CDR3 bases are TGCAGTGCTAGTATCCCTAGCGGGACAAATGAGCAGTTCTTC. Its protein product is CSASIPSGTNEQFF.

The chain carries TRBV6-5 and TRBJ1-1, with 8 bases lining up with TRBD1. V was pared by 0 bases and J by 4 bases, with 4 bases of the junction left unmatched. Germline lookup yields CDR1 MNHEY and CDR2 SVGAGI. The CDR3 has 15 residues. CDR3 region: CASSYSNRGGTEAFF. The CDR3 DNA is TGTGCCAGCAGTTACTCGAACAGGGGGGGCACTGAAGCTTTCTTT.

The chain combines TRBV11-3 with TRBJ1-6; TRBD1 is a possible D gene (6 bases). CDR1 SGHNT and CDR2 YENEEA come from the germline V gene. There are 14 residues in the CDR3. V gave up 2 bases and J gave up 9 bases, with 11 bases separating them. The CDR3 sequence is CASSLYRAGSPLHF. CDR3 bases: TGTGCCAGCAGCTTATACAGGGCGGGTTCACCCCTCCACTTT.

The chain combines TRBV19 with TRBJ1-5; 8 bases align to TRBD1. The CDR3 is 15 residues long. Unmatched junction bases numbered 11, after V lost 6 bases and J lost 7 bases. From germline, CDR1 is LNHDA and CDR2 SQIVND (reference sequence). The CDR3 coding sequence is TGTGCCAGTAGCGGACAGGGCACTACTGGACAGCCCCAGCATTTT. It translates to CASSGQGTTGQPQHF.

This chain uses TRBV19 with TRBJ1-3; D not certain. The CDR3 sequence is 17 residues long. CDR1 is LNHDA, CDR2 SQIVND, per germline (reference sequence). Trimming pared 1 base from V and 4 bases from J, leaving 17 bases between. The CDR3, as DNA: TGTGCCAGTAGTATAGCGGGAGGAGGAAGAACCGGAAACACCATATATTTT. Encoded protein: CASSIAGGGRTGNTIYF.

The CDR3 coding sequence is TGCAGCACAGGACAGGGGGACACTGAAGCTTTCTTT. It is translated as CSTGQGDTEAFF. This chain connects TRBV29-1 to TRBJ1-1; 10 bases line up with TRBD1. The CDR3 spans 12 residues. In germline, CDR1 is SQVTM, CDR2 ANQGSEA. V dropped 8 bases and J dropped 3; count of bases not matched to a gene: 3.

The chain recombines TRBV7-3 with TRBJ1-3, with D perhaps matching TRBD1 (5 bases). The germline gives CDR1 SGHTA, CDR2 FQGTGA. CDR3 length: 15 amino acids. The V end was cut by 3 bases, the J end by 2 bases, with 11 bases between. The DNA of the CDR3 is TGTGCCAGCAGCTTTTCCCCAGGGCCTGGAAACACCATATATTTT. It is translated as CASSFSPGPGNTIYF.

The chain carries TRBV27 and TRBJ2-7, with unresolved D. In germline, CDR1 is MNHEY, CDR2 SMNVEV (reference sequence). V lost 1 base, J lost 3 bases, and 22 bases lay in between. The CDR3 runs to 18 residues. The CDR3: CASSLYPPGSWAFYEQYF. The DNA for the CDR3 is TGTGCCAGCAGTTTATACCCCCCAGGCTCCTGGGCGTTCTACGAGCAGTACTTC.

The CDR3 bases are TGTGCCAGCAGCCCCCGGGGCTCGGCGGGGGGCAGCAATGAGCAGTTCTTC. The encoded protein is CASSPRGSAGGSNEQFF. The chain recombines TRBV7-3 with TRBJ2-1; TRBD2 matches 8 bases. The CDR3 has 17 amino acids. Germline-derived CDR1 and CDR2 are SGHTA and FQGTGA. Germline trimming cut 5 bases from V and 6 bases from J; bases unmatched to any gene: 15.

The rearrangement links TRBV21-1 to TRBJ2-7; the DNA was not used to check the table's D call, TRBD2. TRBV21-1 is noted as a pseudogene. CDR3 size: 11 residues. The CDR3 bases are TGTGCCACGGGACTGTTATACGAGCAGTACTTC. As protein: CATGLLYEQYF.

The rearrangement links TRBV18 to TRBJ2-6; D is unclear. There are 14 residues in the CDR3. Germline CDR1 KGHSH, CDR2 LQKENI. Trimming shortened V by 6 bases and J by 2 bases, and 8 bases separated the two germline ends. The CDR3 nucleotides read TGTGCCAGCTCCCCCAGGACTGGGGCCAACGTCCTGACTTTC. This sequence encodes CASSPRTGANVLTF.

The chain employs TRBV7-2 and TRBJ2-3; D possibly corresponds to TRBD2 (5 bases). The CDR3 is 14 residues long. Germline lookup yields CDR1 SGHTA and CDR2 FQGNSA. V was cut by 0 bases and J by 8 bases, with 12 bases left in between. The chain's CDR3 is CASSLALTSFTQYF. The CDR3 DNA reads TGTGCCAGCAGCTTAGCGCTTACTAGTTTTACGCAGTATTTT.

The rearrangement uses TRBV11-3 and TRBJ2-7; 11 bases are shared with TRBD2. Germline-derived CDR1 and CDR2 are SGHNT and YENEEA. V lost 1 base, J lost 7 bases, and 6 bases stayed unmatched. CDR3 length equals 15 residues. This chain's CDR3 is CASSLALAGGGEQYF. CDR3 nucleotide sequence: TGTGCCAGCAGCTTAGCCCTAGCGGGGGGAGGTGAGCAGTACTTC. The full variable domain, with the rest looked up from reference TRBV11-3 and TRBJ2-7, is EAGVVQSPRYKIIEKKQPVAFWCNPISGHNTLYWYLQNLGQGPELLIRYENEEAVDDSQLPKDRFSAERLKGVDSTLKIQPAELGDSAVYLCASSLALAGGGEQYFGPGTRLTVT.

This clone was counted a few times. CDR3 DNA: TGTGCCAGCAGCCAAGATGCTAGCGGTACCACCGGGGAGCTGTTTTTT. The encoded protein is CASSQDASGTTGELFF. The genes are TRBV4-2 and TRBJ2-2, with 7 bases that match TRBD2. V shed 0 bases, J shed 4 bases, and the junction held 5 bases outside the gene matches. CDR1 and CDR2 from the germline V gene are LGHNA and YNFKEQ. The CDR3 is 16 residues long.